A single sample gave rise to the 14 T cell receptor beta chains below, sequenced in a study of T-cell reconstitution after alpha-beta-depleted transplantation in children. Molecular barcoding with unique molecular identifiers was used for the TCRbeta library. TCRdb fed the PCR reads into MiXCR, producing one record per CDR3 protein. The sample records 330,000 or so distinct CDR3 sequences, 10% to 13% being singletons. The sample in question was PBMCs from the stem cell graft donor, obtained from the stem cell graft. The receptors originated from a human donor who donated a stem cell graft to a child with acute lymphoblastic leukemia.

The V call is TRBV11-2, the J call TRBJ2-1, with D perhaps matching TRBD1 (8 bases). This CDR3 has 21 residues. In germline, CDR1 is SGHAT, CDR2 FQNNGV. Trimming removed 6 bases at V and 0 bases at J, with 30 bases between. The CDR3 loop is CASRHFRTGTLAHSSYNEQFF. For the CDR3, the DNA is TGTGCCAGCAGGCACTTCCGGACAGGGACACTAGCGCACAGCTCCTACAATGAGCAGTTCTTC.

The gene calls are TRBV30 and TRBJ2-1; D unresolved. The germline CDR1 and CDR2 sequences are GTSNPN and SVGIG (reference sequence). The CDR3 has 14 amino acids. V lost 3 bases to trimming and J lost 0 bases, with 9 bases between them. The CDR3 loop is CAWSIRNSYNEQFF. For the CDR3, the DNA is TGTGCCTGGAGCATAAGGAACTCCTACAATGAGCAGTTCTTC.

The rearrangement links TRBV4-2 to TRBJ2-7; D is perhaps TRBD1 (5 bases). V lost 4 bases and J lost 2, with 9 bases in between. Germline CDR1 LGHNA, CDR2 YNFKEQ. CDR3 size: 13 residues. The CDR3 DNA sequence: TGTGCCAGCAGCCCAGGGTTCCCCTACGAGCAGTACTTC. The encoded protein is CASSPGFPYEQYF.

This clonotype was found a few times. The chain combines TRBV20-1 with TRBJ1-2; D not resolved. The ends were cut back, 6 bases at V and 1 base at J, with 12 bases in the middle. CDR3 length equals 13 residues. In germline, CDR1 is DFQATT, CDR2 SNEGSKA (reference sequence). CDR3 in DNA: TGCAGTGCCAGTCAACTGGATAACTATGGCTACACCTTC. Protein product: CSASQLDNYGYTF.

The rearrangement joins TRBV6-2 or TRBV6-3 to TRBJ2-1; 12 bases match TRBD2. With V trimmed by 5 bases and J by 0 bases, 17 bases remained unmatched. Germline V CDR1 and CDR2: MNHEY, SVGEGT. The CDR3 totals 21 residues. The CDR3 is CASSLLPPSGRARSSYNEQFF. CDR3 bases: TGTGCCAGCAGTCTCCTCCCGCCTAGCGGGAGGGCCCGGAGCTCCTACAATGAGCAGTTCTTC.

This clonotype was seen more than once but under ten times. The rearrangement joins TRBV3-1 to TRBJ1-4; the match to TRBD1 covers 7 bases. The CDR3 covers 14 residues. The V gene end was trimmed by 2 bases and the J gene end by 10 bases; junction bases not matched to a gene: 7. Germline lookup yields CDR1 LGHDT and CDR2 YNNKEL (reference sequence). The CDR3 loop is CASSQRGGGGKLFF. The CDR3 nucleotides read TGTGCCAGCAGCCAACGGGGAGGGGGCGGAAAACTGTTTTTT.

The sample holds a few counts of this clonotype. V gene TRBV6-2 or TRBV6-3 combines with J gene TRBJ2-1; a possible D gene is TRBD2 (6 bases). CDR1 and CDR2 (germline): MNHEY, SVGEGT. The CDR3 runs 17 residues. The ends were cut back, 3 bases at V and 4 bases at J, with 19 bases in the middle. In DNA form, the CDR3 reads TGTGCCAGCAGTTATATAGTACTCTCCGGGACTTACAATGAGCAGTTCTTC. Translated, it gives CASSYIVLSGTYNEQFF.

This rearrangement joins TRBV27 to TRBJ2-5; TRBD1 matches at 7 bases. The junction had 5 bases not matched to a gene; V was cut back by 2 bases and J by 2 bases. The CDR3 length is 15 residues. In germline, CDR1 is MNHEY, CDR2 SMNVEV (reference sequence). The CDR3 is CASSLGRGNQETQYF. The DNA of the CDR3 is TGTGCCAGCAGTTTAGGCAGGGGGAATCAAGAGACCCAGTACTTC.

This chain's CDR3 is CSVGGIDWDTGELFF. CDR3 nucleotide sequence: TGCAGCGTTGGGGGAATAGATTGGGACACCGGGGAGCTGTTTTTT. The chain links TRBV29-1 to TRBJ2-2; D is ambiguous. The V gene lost 4 bases and the J gene lost 3 bases, with 15 bases spanning the gap. Germline V CDR1 and CDR2: SQVTM, ANQGSEA. This CDR3 is built from 15 residues.

This clonotype was seen a few times. The CDR3 nucleotides are TGTGCCAGCAGTTTGGGGGTGGGATGGGGAGAGACCCAGTACTTC. Protein product: CASSLGVGWGETQYF. V and J are TRBV28 and TRBJ2-5; D may match TRBD1 or TRBD2 (5 bases each). Trimming took 3 bases from V and 4 from J, leaving 15 bases between them. This CDR3 spans 15 amino acids. The germline V gene encodes CDR1 MDHEN and CDR2 SYDVKM.

V is TRBV12-3 or TRBV12-4 and J is TRBJ2-3, with a possible D match to TRBD1 (6 bases). This CDR3 comprises 16 residues. Trimming left V 2 bases short and J 0 bases short, with 12 bases between. Here the CDR3 reads CASSLRWTASTDTQYF. CDR3 bases: TGTGCCAGCAGTTTACGATGGACAGCGAGCACAGATACGCAGTATTTT.

This clonotype was counted at least ten times. The V call is TRBV4-3, the J call TRBJ2-1, with TRBD2 identical over 15 bases. V shed 3 bases and J 5 bases; nucleotides not matched to a gene: 11. The germline CDR1 and CDR2 sequences are LGHNA and YSLEER. There are 19 residues in the CDR3. The CDR3 protein is CASSQGVGLAGGPNNEQFF. The CDR3, as DNA: TGCGCCAGCAGCCAGGGGGTCGGACTAGCGGGAGGGCCGAACAATGAGCAGTTCTTC.

This sequence joins TRBV4-3 and TRBJ2-5; 11 bases are a match to TRBD1. Germline CDR1 and CDR2: LGHNA and YSLEER. J was trimmed by 4 bases and V by 2 bases; bases with no gene match: 12. The length of the CDR3 is 18 residues. CDR3 sequence reads: CASSQSLGQGQGGETQYF. The DNA of the CDR3 is TGCGCCAGCAGCCAAAGCCTAGGACAGGGACAGGGGGGAGAGACCCAGTACTTC.

This clonotype was seen more than once but under ten times. The rearrangement links TRBV10-3 to TRBJ2-1, with 13 bases aligning to TRBD2. V lost 2 bases and J lost 5; bases outside the gene matches: 9. Germline V gene lookup returns CDR1 ENHRY and CDR2 SYGVKD. There are 18 residues in the CDR3. The CDR3 bases are TGTGCCATCAGTGAGCCGCCGGGACTAGCGGGAATAAACAATGAGCAGTTCTTC. Its protein product is CAISEPPGLAGINNEQFF.